These T cell receptor beta chains were read from a single sample in a study of molecular identifiers for immune sequencing clone quantification. TCRdb redid the calling of the PCR reads with MiXCR, one entry per CDR3 protein. The profile covers about 640,000 distinct CDR3 sequences, with 15% to 20% appearing a single time and roughly 0.83% taken by the ten largest. The sample consisted of naive CD8+ T cells from blood, with Jurkat cell RNA spiked in. These receptors were taken from a human donor in good health. Some libraries in this study had Jurkat cell RNA spiked in. CDR3s include the opening cysteine and the closing phenylalanine or tryptophan. A D gene is named only where the DNA matches it firmly. Only part of the rows carry a size: once, few, many, or a class if the clone is expanded.

j_call | d_call | clone_size | v_call | cdr3_nt | cdr3_aa
TRBJ2-7 | TRBD2 | many | TRBV7-9 | TGTGCCAGCAGCCGCAGCGGGACCTACGAGCAGTACTTC | CASSRSGTYEQYF
TRBJ2-1 | NA | many | TRBV6-6 | TGTGCCAGCAGTTCGAACTGGGAGCAGTTCTTC | CASSSNWEQFF
TRBJ2-1 | TRBD2 | NA | TRBV5-4 | TGTGCCAGCAGCGTGGGGGGACTAGCGGGAGGATTCTCCTACAATGAGCAGTTCTTC | CASSVGGLAGGFSYNEQFF
TRBJ2-7 | TRBD1 | few | TRBV6-2/TRBV6-3 | TGTGCCAGCAGTTACGGGACAGCAATTTATTACGAGCAGTACTTC | CASSYGTAIYYEQYF
TRBJ2-2 | TRBD1 | NA | TRBV5-1 | TGCGCCAGCAGCTCAGCCGGGACAGGGGCCACCGGGGAGCTGTTTTTT | CASSSAGTGATGELFF
TRBJ1-5 | NA | many | TRBV28 | TGTGCCAGCAGTTTAGTGGGATCGGGATACCAGCCCCAGCATTTT | CASSLVGSGYQPQHF
TRBJ2-2 | TRBD1 | many | TRBV7-9 | TGTGCCAGCAGCTCCCCCGGGACAGGGGGCTTGATCGGGGAGCTGTTTTTT | CASSSPGTGGLIGELFF
TRBJ2-1 | NA | NA | TRBV28 | TGTGCCAGCACCTCCGACGCGGGGACCTCCTACAATGAGCAGTTCTTC | CASTSDAGTSYNEQFF
TRBJ2-1 | TRBD2 | many | TRBV4-3 | TGCGCCAGCAGCCAAGCTAGCGGGGGGGCCTACAATGAGCAGTTCTTC | CASSQASGGAYNEQFF
TRBJ2-2 | NA | many | TRBV7-2 | TGTGCCAGCAGCTTATCACAGGGCCGGAACACCGGGGAGCTGTTTTTT | CASSLSQGRNTGELFF
TRBJ1-6 | NA | few | TRBV6-6 | TGTGCCAGCAGTTACTCCCTCTCGGGCAGAGGTTCACCCCTCCACTTT | CASSYSLSGRGSPLHF
TRBJ1-5 | NA | many | TRBV7-9 | TGTGCCAGCAGTCCCTCGAGGGGCGGCAATCAGCCCCAGCATTTT | CASSPSRGGNQPQHF
TRBJ2-7 | NA | NA | TRBV20-1 | TGCAGTGCTAGTTTGGTCACCGAGCAGTACTTC | CSASLVTEQYF
TRBJ2-3 | TRBD2 | many | TRBV9 | TGTGCCAGCAGCGTAGGACTAGCGGGGGCCACAGATACGCAGTATTTT | CASSVGLAGATDTQYF
TRBJ1-5 | NA | many | TRBV15 | TGTGCCACCAGCGGAGAGGACAGAGCCAATCAGCCCCAGCATTTT | CATSGEDRANQPQHF
TRBJ2-2 | TRBD2 | few | TRBV11-2 | TGTGCCAGCAGCTTCCATAGATCGACTAGCGGGGCCCGATCTGGGGAGCTGTTTTTT | CASSFHRSTSGARSGELFF
TRBJ1-1 | TRBD1 | NA | TRBV30 | TGTGCCTGGGGACAGGGGGCGTACACTGAAGCTTTCTTT | CAWGQGAYTEAFF
TRBJ2-3 | TRBD2 | many | TRBV28 | TGTGCCAGCAGTTTTTTTATGCGGGGGAACACAGATACGCAGTATTTT | CASSFFMRGNTDTQYF
TRBJ1-1 | NA | few | TRBV15 | TGTGCCACCAGCTCTGAAAAAATCACTGAAGCTTTTTTT | CATSSEKITEAFF
TRBJ1-1 | NA | many | TRBV7-2 | TGTGCCAGCAGCTTAGCGGTGGCTGAAGCTTTCTTT | CASSLAVAEAFF
TRBJ2-1 | NA | few | TRBV11-2 | TGTGCCAGCAGCCCTACTGGGGGTCTATCCTACAATGAGCAGTTCTTC | CASSPTGGLSYNEQFF
TRBJ2-1 | TRBD2 | NA | TRBV4-1 | TGCGTCAGCAGCCCTTCGCTAGCGGGATCTTCATATGAGCAGTTCTTC | CVSSPSLAGSSYEQFF
TRBJ2-7 | TRBD2 | few | TRBV7-9 | TGTGCCAGCAGCTTCCCGGGGCTAGCGGGGGCCTCCTACGAGCAGTACTTC | CASSFPGLAGASYEQYF
TRBJ2-1 | TRBD2 | NA | TRBV20-1 | TGCAGTGCTAGAGTTGACGTGAACGAGCGGGGGGGTTACAATGAGCAGTTCTTC | CSARVDVNERGGYNEQFF
TRBJ1-4 | TRBD1 | few | TRBV7-6 | TGTGCCAGCAGCTCAAGACAGGGAAGCGAGGAAAAACTGTTTTTT | CASSSRQGSEEKLFF
TRBJ2-7 | NA | few | TRBV7-2 | TGTGCCAGCAGCACAGGGCCGGGTTTCTACGAGCAGTACTTC | CASSTGPGFYEQYF
TRBJ2-7 | TRBD2 | many | TRBV12-3/TRBV12-4 | TGTGCCAGCAGTGACCTAGCGGGGGGCTCCTACGAGCAGTACTTC | CASSDLAGGSYEQYF
TRBJ1-1 | NA | many | TRBV4-3 | TGCGCCAGCAGCCCGGTCTCGAGTAGACACACTGAAGCTTTCTTT | CASSPVSSRHTEAFF
TRBJ1-4 | TRBD1 | many | TRBV4-2 | TGTGCCAGCAGTGGACCGGACAGGGGGAAGATAGCTAATGAAAAACTGTTTTTT | CASSGPDRGKIANEKLFF
TRBJ1-1 | NA | many | TRBV30 | TGTGCCTGGAGTGTGTGGGGGGCCACTGAAGCTTTCTTT | CAWSVWGATEAFF